Given below is one TCR beta chain in context. The target antigen is unknown. Blood was collected once per donor into heparin, averaging approximately 0.11 L. Post-sort purity exceeded 95% for all sorted populations. Reverse transcription of all isolated RNA meant that expressed TCRB transcripts were sequenced. Data came from immunoSEQ multiplex PCR; TCRdb stores just in-frame clones and leaves some out. Here the sample spans over 40,000 clones, under 65% being singletons. The CDR3 loop spans 16 amino acids. Germline lookup yields CDR1 MNHEY and CDR2 SMNVEV (reference sequence). V was pared by 4 bases and J by 0 bases, with 3 bases of the junction left unmatched. This specimen belongs to a study of beta chain features in type 1 diabetes. Study-level results: Using cDNA template may skew counts toward highly expressing activated cells. PCR might preferentially amplify shorter templates, equally in patients and controls.

V gene TRBV27 combines with J gene TRBJ2-1; the match to TRBD2 covers 10 bases. This clonotype originated in a woman aged 18-29 years in good health. The sequencing input was Tregs from blood. DNA for the CDR3: TGTGCCAGCAGTTCTTGGACTAGCGGCTCCTACAATGAGCAGTTCTTC. This sequence encodes CASSSWTSGSYNEQFF.